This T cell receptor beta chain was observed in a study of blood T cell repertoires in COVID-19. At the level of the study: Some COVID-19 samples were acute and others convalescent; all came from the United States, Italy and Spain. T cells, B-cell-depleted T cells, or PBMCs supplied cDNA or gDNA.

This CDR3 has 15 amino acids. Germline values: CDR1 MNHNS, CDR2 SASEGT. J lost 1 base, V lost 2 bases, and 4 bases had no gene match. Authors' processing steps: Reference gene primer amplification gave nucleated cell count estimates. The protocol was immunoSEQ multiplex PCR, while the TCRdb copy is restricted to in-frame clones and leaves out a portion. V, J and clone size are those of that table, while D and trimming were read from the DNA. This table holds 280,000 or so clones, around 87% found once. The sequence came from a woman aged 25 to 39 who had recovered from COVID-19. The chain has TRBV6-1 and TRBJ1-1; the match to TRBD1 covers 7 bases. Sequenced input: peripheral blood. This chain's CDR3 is CASSESTGWNTEAFF. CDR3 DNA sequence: TGTGCCAGCAGTGAATCGACAGGGTGGAACACTGAAGCTTTCTTT.